The rows below give T cell receptor beta chains drawn from one sample of a study of pediatric ulcerative colitis. Only in-frame clones appear in the TCRdb table, and some are missing; sequencing was by immunoSEQ multiplex PCR. The sample yields approximately 18,000 clones, 74% seen once. Material: gut tissue. Every receptor here comes from a boy younger than 18 with moderate ulcerative colitis. The CDR3 runs from the conserved cysteine through the conserved F or W. The D gene is left open where the match is weak. Clone size is shown for a subset of rows, as once, few, many or a class of expanded clone.

j_gene	abundance	v_gene	d_gene	CDR3nt	CDR3aa
TRBJ2-2	.	TRBV7-6	.	TGTGCCAGCAGCCCCCGGGGAGGGGAGCTGTTTTTT	CASSPRGGELFF
TRBJ2-3	.	TRBV4-1	.	TGCGCCAGCAGCCAAGATTTTAGGAGTTCAGATACGCAGTATTTT	CASSQDFRSSDTQYF
TRBJ1-1	.	TRBV6-5	.	TGTGCCAGCAGAGACAGACACACTGAAGCTTTCTTT	CASRDRHTEAFF
TRBJ1-2	.	TRBV18	.	TGTGCCAGCTCACCAGGGGTAAGCTACACCTTC	CASSPGVSYTF
TRBJ2-7	.	TRBV28	.	TGTGCCAGCCGCCGGCCGGGCACCTACGAGCAGTACTTC	CASRRPGTYEQYF
TRBJ2-3	.	TRBV2	TRBD1	TGTGCCAGCAGTGCTGATGGACAGGGGGCAGCTTTT	CASSADGQGAAF
TRBJ1-1	.	TRBV27	.	TGTGCCAGCATGGAGCTTACCGGCGGCACTGAAGCTTTCTTT	CASMELTGGTEAFF
TRBJ1-1	few	TRBV6-1	.	TGTGCCAGCAGTGTTAACCGAGTCGTAAACACTGAAGCTTTCTTT	CASSVNRVVNTEAFF
TRBJ1-1	.	TRBV7-9	TRBD1	TGTGCCAGCAGCCACCAGACAGGGATCCACACTGAAGCTTTCTTT	CASSHQTGIHTEAFF
TRBJ2-1	.	TRBV25-1	TRBD2	TGTGCCAGCAGTAGCGGGAGACCCTACAATGAGCAGTTCTTC	CASSSGRPYNEQFF
TRBJ1-2	.	TRBV19	.	TGTGCCAGTAGTATTGGGCTCCGGACAACCTTGTTCAATGGCTACACCTTC	CASSIGLRTTLFNGYTF
TRBJ2-1	few	TRBV7-7	TRBD1	TGTGCCAGCAGCGGCGGACAGGGCCTCAATGAGCAGTTCTTC	CASSGGQGLNEQFF
TRBJ2-7	.	TRBV7-2	TRBD2	TGTGCCAGCAGCGAGGAGACTAGCGGCGGGATATACGAGCAGTACTTC	CASSEETSGGIYEQYF
TRBJ1-5	.	TRBV7-2	.	TGTGCCAGCAGCTTATGGGGGGTGCAGGGCCAGCCCCAGCATTTT	CASSLWGVQGQPQHF
TRBJ1-3	.	TRBV6-1	.	TGTGCCAGCAGTGTGGCCCAGGAAGGAAACACCATATATTTT	CASSVAQEGNTIYF
TRBJ2-2	.	TRBV7-6	.	TGTGCCAGCAGCCTCGGAAACACCGGGGAGCTGTTTTTT	CASSLGNTGELFF
TRBJ1-2	.	TRBV10-3	.	TGTGCCATCAGTGGGGGCTGGGTCGTAAGCTATGGCTACACCTTC	CAISGGWVVSYGYTF
TRBJ1-4	.	TRBV7-7	.	TGTGCCAGCAGCTTAAATCCGTATAATGAAAAACTGTTTTTT	CASSLNPYNEKLFF
TRBJ2-1	once	TRBV11-2	.	TGTGCCAGCAGCTTAGTGGTCGGTGTCATCAATGAGCAGTTCTTC	CASSLVVGVINEQFF
TRBJ1-1	once	TRBV5-6	.	TGTGCCAGCAGTTTAGTGACAGGCCCCAACACTGAAGCTTTCTTT	CASSLVTGPNTEAFF
TRBJ2-1	.	TRBV7-2	TRBD2	TGTGCCAGCAGCCAGGGGACTAGCTCAATTGAGCAGTTCTTC	CASSQGTSSIEQFF
TRBJ1-5	.	TRBV7-2	.	TGTGCCAGCAGCTTAGCAGGGCGCAATCAGCCCCAGCATTTT	CASSLAGRNQPQHF
TRBJ1-5	.	TRBV19	.	TGTGCCAGTAGTATGGGAGATTATAGCAATCAGCCCCAGCATTTT	CASSMGDYSNQPQHF
TRBJ1-1	.	TRBV10-3	TRBD1	TGTGCCATCACCCGGGACAGGGGGAACACTGAAGCTTTCTTT	CAITRDRGNTEAFF
TRBJ2-7	medium-sized	TRBV2	TRBD2	TGTGCCAGCAGTATTCAGGGACTAGTGGGAGAGCAGTACTTC	CASSIQGLVGEQYF
TRBJ1-2	once	TRBV9	TRBD1	TGTGCCAGCAGCGTCGGACAGGGCTATGGCTACACCTTC	CASSVGQGYGYTF
TRBJ1-1	.	TRBV7-2	.	TGTGCCAGCAGCTTAAACGGCAGGGCAGGGGCCACTGAAGCTTTCTTT	CASSLNGRAGATEAFF
TRBJ2-1	.	TRBV29-1	.	TGCAGCGTTGTATTGGTTAGAAATGAGCAGTTCTTC	CSVVLVRNEQFF
TRBJ1-1	.	TRBV19	TRBD1	TGTGCCAGTAGTATAAGGCGGGGACAGGTGGGCACTGAAGCTTTCTTT	CASSIRRGQVGTEAFF
TRBJ1-5	.	TRBV19	.	TGTGCCAGTAGTAAGGCATGGGAGCACACACAGCCCCAGCATTTT	CASSKAWEHTQPQHF
TRBJ2-5	.	TRBV6-1	.	TGTGCCAGCAGTGATCGCGAATGGGAGACCCAGTACTTC	CASSDREWETQYF
TRBJ2-3	.	TRBV6-4	TRBD1	TGTGCCAGCAGTCACAGGGGGCAGACCACAGATACGCAGTATTTT	CASSHRGQTTDTQYF
TRBJ2-7	few	TRBV7-9	TRBD2	TGTGCCAGCAGCCCCCGTCGGGGCGGGGGAGGGGTCGAGCAGTACTTC	CASSPRRGGGGVEQYF
TRBJ2-3	.	TRBV6-5	.	TGTGCCAGCAGATTCACTAGCACAGATACGCAGTATTTT	CASRFTSTDTQYF
TRBJ2-2	.	TRBV19	.	TGTGCCAGTAGCGACCCCCTCGGCGAACAGTCGAACACCGGGGAGCTGTTTTTT	CASSDPLGEQSNTGELFF
TRBJ1-2	.	TRBV6-5	TRBD1	TGTGCCAGCAGTCAGATACAGGGGGCATTTGGCTACACCTTC	CASSQIQGAFGYTF
TRBJ1-1	.	TRBV5-1	.	TGCGCCAGCAGCTTGGATTGGACAGTTGAAGCTTTCTTT	CASSLDWTVEAFF
TRBJ2-1	.	TRBV19	TRBD2	TGTGCCAGTAGTATATGGGGCGGGAGTAGGGATGAGCAGTTCTTC	CASSIWGGSRDEQFF
TRBJ2-4	.	TRBV7-6	TRBD2	TGTGCCAGCAGCTCGGGACTAGCGGGAGAACGCATTCAGTACTTC	CASSSGLAGERIQYF
TRBJ1-2	few	TRBV27	.	TGTGCCAGCAGGGGGGATATAACCTATGGCTACACCTTC	CASRGDITYGYTF
TRBJ2-3	.	TRBV29-1	.	TGCAGCGTCCTCGGGACTGATAGCACAGATACGCAGTATTTT	CSVLGTDSTDTQYF
TRBJ1-2	.	TRBV10-3	TRBD1	TGTGCCATCAGTGTGGAGACAGGGGACGGCTACACCTTC	CAISVETGDGYTF
TRBJ1-2	.	TRBV19	TRBD1	TGTGCCAGTAGTAGTCGACAGGGGGCATTCTATGGCTACACCTTC	CASSSRQGAFYGYTF
TRBJ2-5	.	TRBV5-1	TRBD1	TGCGCCAGCAGCTTGGCCTCGGGACAGGGGTCAGAGACCCAGTACTTC	CASSLASGQGSETQYF
TRBJ2-2	.	TRBV21-1	.	TGTGCCAGCAGCAAAGACGGGACCGGGGAGCTGTTTTTT	CASSKDGTGELFF
TRBJ1-4	.	TRBV7-2	.	TGTGCCAGCAGCTTAGTAAAGGAAAAACTGTTTTTT	CASSLVKEKLFF